These 23 T cell receptor beta chains were all obtained from the same sample, sequenced in a study of T cell responses to AZD1222 COVID-19 vaccine. Profiled with immunoSEQ multiplex PCR; TCRdb holds only in-frame clones, not every one. Of 100,000 to 150,000 clones in the sample, about 94% are singletons; the top ten hold around 7%. The sample was peripheral blood, taken on day 0 of AZD1222 vaccination. The receptor set was obtained from an adult in good health.

The rearrangement links TRBV6-5 to TRBJ2-3; possible D gene TRBD2, 5 bases. Germline lookup yields CDR1 MNHEY and CDR2 SVGAGI. The length of the CDR3 is 16 residues. Trimming took off 4 bases at V and 2 bases at J, with 16 bases between the two ends. CDR3 residues: CASSSLEAESTDTQYF. In nucleotides, the CDR3 is TGTGCCAGCAGTTCGCTTGAAGCGGAATCCACAGATACGCAGTATTTT.

The chain links TRBV15 to TRBJ2-7, with D possibly being TRBD1 or TRBD2 (5 bases each). CDR1 and CDR2 from the germline V gene are LNHNV and YYDKDF (reference sequence). CDR3 size: 14 residues. V was pared by 1 base and J by 5 bases, with 12 bases between. The CDR3 region is CATSRVSGRHEQYF. The CDR3 region has the DNA TGTGCCACCAGCAGAGTTTCGGGACGCCACGAGCAGTACTTC.

The gene calls are TRBV19 and TRBJ2-7, with TRBD2 as a possible D gene (5 bases). The germline V gene has CDR1 LNHDA and CDR2 SQIVND (reference sequence). CDR3 length equals 13 residues. Trimming took off 5 bases at V and 0 bases at J, with 8 bases between the two ends. The CDR3 DNA sequence: TGTGCCAGTAGTCTAGCCCCCTCCTACGAGCAGTACTTC. It yields the protein CASSLAPSYEQYF.

The rearrangement uses TRBV2 and TRBJ1-5; 9 bases match TRBD1. Germline values: CDR1 SNHLY, CDR2 FYNNEI. Germline trimming cut 7 bases from V and 4 bases from J; bases unmatched to any gene: 5. The CDR3 contains 14 residues. CDR3 DNA sequence: TGTGCCAGCACCTCGGGACAGGGTAATCAGCCCCAGCATTTT. Protein: CASTSGQGNQPQHF. The full variable domain, completed using reference TRBV2 and TRBJ1-5, is EPEVTQTPSHQVTQMGQEVILRCVPISNHLYFYWYRQILGQKVEFLVSFYNNEISEKSEIFDDQFSVERPDGSNFTLKIRSTKLEDSAMYFCASTSGQGNQPQHFGDGTRLSIL.

The rearrangement joins TRBV25-1 to TRBJ1-2; D uncertain. Germline V gene lookup returns CDR1 MGHDK and CDR2 SYGVNS. V was shortened by 5 bases and J by 3 bases, with 7 bases between the two germline ends. The CDR3 spans 12 residues. This chain's CDR3 is CASSFTDYGYTF. The CDR3, as DNA: TGTGCCAGCAGTTTTACCGACTATGGCTACACCTTC.

The chain has TRBV19 and TRBJ2-1; 13 nucleotides line up with TRBD2. The V segment lost 8 bases and the J segment 5 bases; nucleotides outside the gene matches: 12. The CDR3 totals 17 residues. From germline, CDR1 is LNHDA and CDR2 SQIVND (reference sequence). In DNA, the CDR3 is TGTGCCAGTGGGACTAGCGGGATGTTGTCGGGGAACAATGAGCAGTTCTTC. Translated: CASGTSGMLSGNNEQFF.

This chain links TRBV6-5 with TRBJ2-7, with 11 bases that match TRBD2. V shed 6 bases, J shed 0 bases, and the junction held 4 bases outside the gene matches. From germline, CDR1 is MNHEY and CDR2 SVGAGI. The CDR3 totals 15 residues. CDR3 DNA sequence: TGTGCCAGCAGCCTTGGACTAGCGGGCTCCTACGAGCAGTACTTC. Amino acids: CASSLGLAGSYEQYF.

This chain uses TRBV5-8 with TRBJ2-2, with 7 bases identical to TRBD2. From germline, CDR1 is SGHTS and CDR2 YDEGEE. This CDR3 spans 13 amino acids. With V trimmed by 4 bases and J by 6 bases, 3 bases remained unmatched. The CDR3 sequence: CASSRGVPGELFF. In nucleotides, the CDR3 is TGTGCCAGCAGCCGGGGGGTCCCCGGGGAGCTGTTTTTT.

There are a few counts of this clone. The chain carries TRBV4-1 and TRBJ1-2; 7 nucleotides match TRBD1. V was pared by 1 base and J by 4 bases, with 6 bases of the junction left unmatched. Germline assignment: CDR1 MGHRA and CDR2 YSYEKL. This CDR3 has 15 amino acids. CDR3 sequence: CASSQGQGGFYGYTF. The CDR3 coding sequence is TGCGCCAGCAGCCAAGGACAGGGCGGGTTCTATGGCTACACCTTC.

J is TRBJ1-1 and V is TRBV2, with TRBD1 as a possible D gene (6 bases). V lost 6 bases, J lost 7 bases, and 9 bases lay in between. Per germline, CDR1 SNHLY and CDR2 FYNNEI. The CDR3 length is 11 residues. The CDR3 bases are TGTGCCAGCAGACAGGGCTTTGAAGCTTTCTTT. The encoded protein is CASRQGFEAFF.

The CDR3 here is CASRTPNSPLHF. The CDR3 DNA sequence: TGTGCCAGCAGGACACCCAATTCACCCCTCCACTTT. The chain couples TRBV2 to TRBJ1-6; no clear D. From germline, CDR1 is SNHLY and CDR2 FYNNEI. Trimming pared 6 bases from V and 7 bases from J, leaving 7 bases between. This CDR3 region has 12 residues.

The rearrangement uses TRBV7-8 and TRBJ1-2; 10 bases are a match to TRBD1. Germline V lookup: CDR1 SGHVS, CDR2 FQNEAQ. CDR3 length: 15 amino acids. The trim removed 2 bases at V and 4 bases at J, leaving 4 bases unmatched. As DNA, the CDR3 is TGTGCCAGCAGCTTATCCGGGACAGGGGCCTATGGCTACACCTTC. The encoded protein is CASSLSGTGAYGYTF. The whole variable domain, remainder taken from reference TRBV7-8 and TRBJ1-2, is GAGVSQSPRYKVAKRGQDVALRCDPISGHVSLFWYQQALGQGPEFLTYFQNEAQLDKSGLPSDRFFAERPEGSVSTLKIQRTQQEDSAVYLCASSLSGTGAYGYTFGSGTRLTVV.

The genes are TRBV5-1 and TRBJ1-2, with D unclear. This CDR3 contains 13 residues. Trimming cost V 2 bases and J 7 bases, with 12 bases left between them. CDR1 and CDR2 (germline): SGHRS, YFSETQ. CDR3 in DNA: TGCGCCAGCAGCTTTGGGTCCGAGGGTGGCTACACCTTC. Its protein is CASSFGSEGGYTF.

The chain carries TRBV6-5 and TRBJ2-7, with a weak D call TRBD2 (6 bases). The V end lost 0 bases, the J end lost 0 bases, and 9 bases lay between the germline ends. CDR1 and CDR2 from the germline V gene are MNHEY and SVGAGI. The CDR3 runs to 15 residues. This CDR3 is CASSYSGTPSYEQYF. The CDR3 DNA follows: TGTGCCAGCAGTTACTCCGGGACTCCCTCCTACGAGCAGTACTTC.

V gene TRBV12-5 combines with J gene TRBJ1-1, with 12 bases aligning to TRBD1. The CDR3 loop spans 16 amino acids. The V gene end was trimmed by 0 bases and the J gene end by 5 bases; junction bases not matched to a gene: 4. Germline CDR1 and CDR2: LGHNT and FRNRAP. The CDR3 spells CASGLVGTGGLTEAFF. CDR3 sequence (DNA): TGTGCTAGTGGTTTGGTAGGGACAGGGGGCTTGACTGAAGCTTTCTTT.

This chain links TRBV5-1 with TRBJ1-1; possible D gene TRBD1, 5 bases. CDR3 length: 15 amino acids. Germline V gene lookup returns CDR1 SGHRS and CDR2 YFSETQ. V was trimmed by 1 base and J by 5 bases, leaving 15 bases between them. CDR3 nucleotides: TGCGCCAGCAGCTTGCAGGGTGGGGTTCGTACTGAAGCTTTCTTT. Translation: CASSLQGGVRTEAFF. Combining the CDR3 with reference TRBV5-1 and TRBJ1-1 gives the whole variable domain KAGVTQTPRYLIKTRGQQVTLSCSPISGHRSVSWYQQTPGQGLQFLFEYFSETQRNKGNFPGRFSGRQFSNSRSEMNVSTLELGDSALYLCASSLQGGVRTEAFFGQGTRLTVV.

The chain carries TRBV4-1 and TRBJ2-3; D could derive from TRBD1 or TRBD2 (5 bases each). CDR1 is MGHRA, CDR2 YSYEKL, per germline. The CDR3 has 15 residues. With 4 bases removed from V and 3 bases from J, the gap between germline ends came to 14 bases. The CDR3 bases are TGCGCCAGCAGCCTAGCCGGGACCTTAACAGATACGCAGTATTTT. Translating it yields CASSLAGTLTDTQYF.

The chain couples TRBV19 to TRBJ2-3; D unresolved. The CDR3 runs to 15 residues. Germline values: CDR1 LNHDA, CDR2 SQIVND (reference sequence). V lost 3 bases and J 0 bases, leaving 10 bases between the germline ends. The CDR3 coding sequence is TGTGCCAGTAGTATCTCGGGCACTAGCACAGATACGCAGTATTTT. Amino acids: CASSISGTSTDTQYF.

This chain joins TRBV7-2 and TRBJ2-3, with 11 bases aligning to TRBD2. The germline CDR1 and CDR2 sequences are SGHTA and FQGNSA. The CDR3 is made up of 16 amino acids. V lost 5 bases to trimming and J lost 4 bases; unmatched junction nucleotides: 8. The CDR3 sequence is CASSLAGTSGPDTQYF. The CDR3 bases are TGTGCCAGCAGCCTCGCCGGGACTAGCGGACCAGATACGCAGTATTTT. Filled out from reference TRBV7-2 and TRBJ2-3, the complete variable domain reads GAGVSQSPSNKVTEKGKDVELRCDPISGHTALYWYRQSLGQGLEFLIYFQGNSAPDKSGLPSDRFSAERTGGSVSTLTIQRTQQEDSAVYLCASSLAGTSGPDTQYFGPGTRLTVL.

The genes are TRBV30 and TRBJ1-2, with D possibly TRBD1 on 6 matching bases. This CDR3 is built from 14 residues. The V end was cut by 5 bases, the J end by 2 bases, with 15 bases between. Germline V CDR1 and CDR2: GTSNPN, SVGIG (reference sequence). This CDR3 reads CAWSLARGNYGYTF. Written as DNA, the CDR3 is TGTGCCTGGTCCTTAGCGAGGGGGAACTATGGCTACACCTTC.

The chain uses TRBV4-2 and TRBJ2-1; 8 nucleotides agree with TRBD2. The V segment lost 1 base and the J segment 6 bases; nucleotides outside the gene matches: 11. CDR3 size: 17 residues. Germline CDR1 and CDR2: LGHNA and YNFKEQ. The DNA of the CDR3 is TGTGCCAGCAGCCAAGTGGGGGGGACTAGGGCTAGCAATGAGCAGTTCTTC. This codes for CASSQVGGTRASNEQFF.

The J gene is TRBJ2-7, the V gene TRBV7-2; D remains unclear. Germline V gene sequence: CDR1 SGHTA, CDR2 FQGNSA. Trimming shortened V by 0 bases and J by 2 bases, and 14 bases separated the two germline ends. The CDR3 loop spans 16 amino acids. Here the CDR3 DNA reads TGTGCCAGCAGCTTAGCTGACGTCGCCACAGCCTACGAGCAGTACTTC. Translating gives CASSLADVATAYEQYF. Using reference TRBV7-2 and TRBJ2-7 for the parts outside the CDR3, the full variable domain is GAGVSQSPSNKVTEKGKDVELRCDPISGHTALYWYRQSLGQGLEFLIYFQGNSAPDKSGLPSDRFSAERTGGSVSTLTIQRTQQEDSAVYLCASSLADVATAYEQYFGPGTRLTVT.

The chain couples TRBV5-4 to TRBJ2-1; 12 bases agree with TRBD2. The V gene end was trimmed by 3 bases and the J gene end by 5 bases; junction bases not matched to a gene: 6. This CDR3 is built from 16 residues. In germline, CDR1 is SGHNT, CDR2 YYREEE (reference sequence). CDR3 nucleotides: TGTGCCAGCAGCTGGGCTAGCGGGAGGGCGGACAATGAGCAGTTCTTC. This translates into CASSWASGRADNEQFF.